This record looks at one T cell receptor beta chain sequence and its context. The antigen is not known. CDR1 LGHNA and CDR2 YSLEER come from the germline V gene. V gave up 2 bases and J gave up 5 bases; unmatched junction bases: 3. The CDR3 runs to 14 residues. This record comes from a study of CD4 T cells in relation to SARS-CoV-2 and coronaviruses. Study in general: ViraFEST: approximately 10-day antigen culture of PBMCs, then TCR beta CDR3 sequencing. The HLA restriction of the shared crossreactive spike epitopes was mapped. Study-wide findings and caveats: Compared with monoreactive clones, crossreactive clones showed significantly weaker SARS-CoV-2 expansion. Samples before the pandemic and after infection were not matched within any donor.

Assay used: immunoSEQ multiplex PCR; TCRdb lists only in-frame clones, some missing. The sample shows under 20,000 clones, about 80% of them seen only once. The unexposed donors gave CD4+ T cells in 2011-2018, prior to COVID-19. Isolation of CD4+ T cells took place after about 9 days in culture. The receptor comes from a human donor in good health. The rearrangement uses TRBV4-3 and TRBJ2-3; 8 nucleotides align to TRBD2. Material: CD4+ T cells from PBMCs, cultured in vitro. The CDR3 DNA is TGCGCCAGCAGCCAATTTAGCGGGGTAGATACGCAGTATTTT. As protein: CASSQFSGVDTQYF.